This T cell receptor (beta chain) appears in the sequencing data of a study of blood T cell repertoires in COVID-19. Study summary: In each case, the material was cDNA or gDNA derived from T cells, B-cell-depleted T cells, or PBMCs.

As originally analysed: Reference gene primer amplification yielded estimated nucleated cell counts. Clones were read by immunoSEQ multiplex PCR, and TCRdb kept only the in-frame ones, dropping some. D and trimming were read from the DNA, whereas the V and J calls and clone size are those reported in that table. The sample shows under 300,000 clones, about 88% of them seen only once. Germline trimming cut 3 bases from V and 1 base from J; bases unmatched to any gene: 8. This CDR3 is built from 16 residues. In germline, CDR1 is KGHSH, CDR2 LQKENI. The sequencing sample was made of peripheral blood. The chain couples TRBV18 to TRBJ1-2; 7 bases line up with TRBD1. This TCR derives from a woman in her thirties or forties who had recovered from COVID-19. The CDR3 spells CASSPGGGLRNYGYTF. For the CDR3, the DNA is TGTGCCAGCTCACCTGGAGGGGGCCTACGTAACTATGGCTACACCTTC.